This T cell receptor (beta chain) comes out of a study of T cells in Graves' hyperthyroidism and ophthalmopathy. Regarding the study as a whole: Blood also carried most thyroid clonotypes expanded above 0.001.

This clonotype was counted ten times or more. Its antigen is undetermined. Absent ophthalmopathy progression within 18 months defined stable Graves' hyperthyroidism. This CDR3 is built from 13 residues. Trimming took 5 bases from V and 3 from J, leaving 10 bases between them. Germline CDR1 and CDR2: LNHDA and SQIVND (reference sequence). Amplified regions were TCR beta CDR3 sequences from RNA transcripts. TCR CDR3 regions were first amplified by RT-PCR with HTBI primers. TCRdb re-derived calls from the multiplex PCR reads in MiXCR, one entry per CDR3 protein. The data show 560,000 or so distinct CDR3 sequences, 46% seen once.

The source material was peripheral blood or thyroid tissue (not recorded which). The sequence was obtained from a woman younger than 30 with Graves' hyperthyroidism. V is TRBV19 and J is TRBJ1-2; possibly TRBD1 for D (6 bases). CDR3 DNA: TGTGCCAGTAGTGAGGACAGTCACTATGGCTACACCTTC. Translating gives CASSEDSHYGYTF.